This T cell receptor (beta chain) was obtained from a study of blood T cell repertoires in COVID-19. Recovered status in Cohort 3 required two negative PCRs, clearance, or symptom resolution. Sequencing was performed with immunoSEQ multiplex PCR; in TCRdb, only in-frame clones are kept and a portion is missing. Among about 260,000 clones, more than 75% were seen once, and the ten largest hold approximately 2.1%. The clonotype originates from a woman in her 50s who had recovered from COVID-19. The material sequenced was PBMCs or T cells enriched from blood (not recorded which).

CDR3 sequence: CASSLRLGTSGNEQFF. CDR3 in DNA: TGTGCCAGCAGCTTGCGACTCGGGACTAGCGGCAATGAGCAGTTCTTC. The chain joins TRBV7-2 to TRBJ2-1; 11 bases fit TRBD2. V gave up 3 bases and J gave up 6 bases; unmatched junction bases: 7. Germline loops: CDR1 SGHTA, CDR2 FQGNSA. The CDR3 has 16 residues. Variable domain in full (rest from reference TRBV7-2 and TRBJ2-1): GAGVSQSPSNKVTEKGKDVELRCDPISGHTALYWYRQSLGQGLEFLIYFQGNSAPDKSGLPSDRFSAERTGGSVSTLTIQRTQQEDSAVYLCASSLRLGTSGNEQFFGPGTRLTVL.